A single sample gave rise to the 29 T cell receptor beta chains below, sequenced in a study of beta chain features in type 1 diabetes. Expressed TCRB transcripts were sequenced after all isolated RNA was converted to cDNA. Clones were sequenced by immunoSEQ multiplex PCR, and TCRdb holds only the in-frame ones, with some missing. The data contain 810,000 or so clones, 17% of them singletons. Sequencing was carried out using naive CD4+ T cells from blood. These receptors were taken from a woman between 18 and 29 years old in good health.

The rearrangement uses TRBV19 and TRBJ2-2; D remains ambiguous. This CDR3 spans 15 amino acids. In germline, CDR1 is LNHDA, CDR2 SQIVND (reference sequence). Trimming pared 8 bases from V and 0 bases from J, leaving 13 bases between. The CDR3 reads CASSPGATNTGELFF. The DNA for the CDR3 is TGTGCCAGTTCCCCGGGTGCGACGAACACCGGGGAGCTGTTTTTT.

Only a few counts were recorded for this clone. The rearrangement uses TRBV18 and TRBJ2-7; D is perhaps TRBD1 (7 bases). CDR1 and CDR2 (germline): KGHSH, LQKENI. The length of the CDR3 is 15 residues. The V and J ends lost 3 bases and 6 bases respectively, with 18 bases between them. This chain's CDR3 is CASSPRTGPEGEQYF. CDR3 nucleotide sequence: TGTGCCAGCTCACCCCGGACAGGTCCGGAGGGCGAGCAGTACTTC.

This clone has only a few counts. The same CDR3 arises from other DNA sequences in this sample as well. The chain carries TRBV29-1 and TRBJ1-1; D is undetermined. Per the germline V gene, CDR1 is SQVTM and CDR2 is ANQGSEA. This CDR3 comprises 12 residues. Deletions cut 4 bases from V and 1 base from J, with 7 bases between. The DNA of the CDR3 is TGCAGCGTTGGAAGGCAGAACACTGAAGCTTTCTTT. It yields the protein CSVGRQNTEAFF. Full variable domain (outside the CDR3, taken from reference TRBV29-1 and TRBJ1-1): SAVISQKPSRDICQRGTSLTIQCQVDSQVTMMFWYRQQPGQSLTLIATANQGSEATYESGFVIDKFPISRPNLTFSTLTVSNMSPEDSSIYLCSVGRQNTEAFFGQGTRLTVV.

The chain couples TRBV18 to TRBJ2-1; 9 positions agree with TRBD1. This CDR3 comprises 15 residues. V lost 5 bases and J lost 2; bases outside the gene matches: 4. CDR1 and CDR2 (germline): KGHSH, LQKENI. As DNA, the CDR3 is TGTGCCAGCTCATCGGGACAGGGCGCCTACAATGAGCAGTTCTTC. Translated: CASSSGQGAYNEQFF.

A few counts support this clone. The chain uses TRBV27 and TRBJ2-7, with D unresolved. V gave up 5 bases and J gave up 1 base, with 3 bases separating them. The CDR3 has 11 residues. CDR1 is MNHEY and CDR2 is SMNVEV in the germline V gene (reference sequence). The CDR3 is CASSPSYEQYF. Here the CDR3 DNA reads TGTGCCAGCAGTCCTTCCTACGAGCAGTACTTC.

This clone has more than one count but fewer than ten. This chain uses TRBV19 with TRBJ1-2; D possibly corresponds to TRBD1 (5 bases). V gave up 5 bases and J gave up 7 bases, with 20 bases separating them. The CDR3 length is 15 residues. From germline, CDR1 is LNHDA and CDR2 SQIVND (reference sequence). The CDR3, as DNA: TGTGCCAGTAGTGTCCTTGGCGGGACTTCAGGTGGCTACACCTTC. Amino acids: CASSVLGGTSGGYTF. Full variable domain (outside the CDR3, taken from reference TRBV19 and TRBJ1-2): DGGITQSPKYLFRKEGQNVTLSCEQNLNHDAMYWYRQDPGQGLRLIYYSQIVNDFQKGDIAEGYSVSREKKESFPLTVTSAQKNPTAFYLCASSVLGGTSGGYTFGSGTRLTVV.

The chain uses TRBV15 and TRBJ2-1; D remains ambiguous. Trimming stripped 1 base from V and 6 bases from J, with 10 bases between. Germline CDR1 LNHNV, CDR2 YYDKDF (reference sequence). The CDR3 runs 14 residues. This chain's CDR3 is CATSRVVSSNEQFF. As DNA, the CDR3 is TGTGCCACCAGCAGAGTTGTCTCTAGCAATGAGCAGTTCTTC.

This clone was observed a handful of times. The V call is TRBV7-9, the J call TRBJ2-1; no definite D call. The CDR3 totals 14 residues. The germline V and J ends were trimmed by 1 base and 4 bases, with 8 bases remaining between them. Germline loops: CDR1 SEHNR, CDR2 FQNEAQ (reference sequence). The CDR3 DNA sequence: TGTGCCAGCAGCTTAGAGCAGGAATACAATGAGCAGTTCTTC. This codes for CASSLEQEYNEQFF.

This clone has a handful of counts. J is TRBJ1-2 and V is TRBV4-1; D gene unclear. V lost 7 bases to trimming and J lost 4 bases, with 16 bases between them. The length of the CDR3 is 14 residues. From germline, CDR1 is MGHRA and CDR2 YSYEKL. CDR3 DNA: TGCGCCAGCACCATCCACACCGGCATCTATGGCTACACCTTC. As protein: CASTIHTGIYGYTF.

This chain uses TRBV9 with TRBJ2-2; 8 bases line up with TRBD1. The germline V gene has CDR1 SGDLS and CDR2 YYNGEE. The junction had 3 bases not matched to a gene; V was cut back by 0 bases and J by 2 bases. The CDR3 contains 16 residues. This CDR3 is CASSVGQGTNTGELFF. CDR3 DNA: TGTGCCAGCAGCGTAGGACAGGGGACAAACACCGGGGAGCTGTTTTTT.

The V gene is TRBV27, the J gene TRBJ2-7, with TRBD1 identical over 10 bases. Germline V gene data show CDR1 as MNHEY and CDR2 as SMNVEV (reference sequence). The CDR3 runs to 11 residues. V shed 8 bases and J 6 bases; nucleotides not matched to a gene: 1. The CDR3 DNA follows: TGTGCCAGCTGGGACAGGGGCGAGCAGTACTTC. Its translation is CASWDRGEQYF.

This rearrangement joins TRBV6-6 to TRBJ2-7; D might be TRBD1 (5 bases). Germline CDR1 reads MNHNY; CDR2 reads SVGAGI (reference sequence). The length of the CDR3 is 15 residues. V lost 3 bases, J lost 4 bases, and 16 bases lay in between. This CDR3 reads CASSYYSGSEYEQYF. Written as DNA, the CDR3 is TGTGCCAGCAGTTATTATTCAGGGTCAGAGTACGAGCAGTACTTC.

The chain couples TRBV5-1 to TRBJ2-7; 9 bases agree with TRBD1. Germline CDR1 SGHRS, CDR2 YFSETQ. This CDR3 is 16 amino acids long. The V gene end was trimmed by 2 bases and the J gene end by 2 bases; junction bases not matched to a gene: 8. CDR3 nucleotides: TGCGCCAGCAGCTTTATGCCAGGACAGGGGACCTACGAGCAGTACTTC. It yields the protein CASSFMPGQGTYEQYF.

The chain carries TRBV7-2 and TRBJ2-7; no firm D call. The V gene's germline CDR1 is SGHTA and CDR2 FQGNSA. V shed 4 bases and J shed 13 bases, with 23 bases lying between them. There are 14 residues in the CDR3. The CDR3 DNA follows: TGTGCCAGCAGCTCCACGCGGACGGCCACCCTTGGTTACTTC. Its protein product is CASSSTRTATLGYF.

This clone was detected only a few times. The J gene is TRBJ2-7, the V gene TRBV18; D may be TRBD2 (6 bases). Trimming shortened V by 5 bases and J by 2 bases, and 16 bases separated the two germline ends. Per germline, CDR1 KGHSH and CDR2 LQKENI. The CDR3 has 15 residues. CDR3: CASSAFTGVTYEQYF. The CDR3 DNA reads TGTGCCAGCTCAGCATTTACGGGGGTGACCTACGAGCAGTACTTC. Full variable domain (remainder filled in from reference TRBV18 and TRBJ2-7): NAGVMQNPRHLVRRRGQEARLRCSPMKGHSHVYWYRQLPEEGLKFMVYLQKENIIDESGMPKERFSAEFPKEGPSILRIQQVVRGDSAAYFCASSAFTGVTYEQYFGPGTRLTVT.

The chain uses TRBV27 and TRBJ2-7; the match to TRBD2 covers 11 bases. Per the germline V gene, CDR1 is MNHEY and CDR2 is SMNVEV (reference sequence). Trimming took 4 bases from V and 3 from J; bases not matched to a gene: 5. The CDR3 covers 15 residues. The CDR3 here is CASSSILAGVYEQYF. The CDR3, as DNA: TGTGCCAGCAGTTCAATACTAGCGGGAGTCTACGAGCAGTACTTC.

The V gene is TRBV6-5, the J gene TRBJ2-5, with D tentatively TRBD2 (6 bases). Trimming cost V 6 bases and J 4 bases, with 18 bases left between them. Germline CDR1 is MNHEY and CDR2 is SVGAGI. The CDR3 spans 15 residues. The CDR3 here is CASRPGTGGVETQYF. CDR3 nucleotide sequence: TGTGCCAGCAGACCCGGGACTGGGGGTGTAGAGACCCAGTACTTC.

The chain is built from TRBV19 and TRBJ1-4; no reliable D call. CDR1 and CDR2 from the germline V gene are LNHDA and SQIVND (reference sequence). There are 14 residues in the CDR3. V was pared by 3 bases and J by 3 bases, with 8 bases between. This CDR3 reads CASSILDSNEKLFF. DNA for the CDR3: TGTGCCAGTAGTATTTTGGACTCTAATGAAAAACTGTTTTTT.

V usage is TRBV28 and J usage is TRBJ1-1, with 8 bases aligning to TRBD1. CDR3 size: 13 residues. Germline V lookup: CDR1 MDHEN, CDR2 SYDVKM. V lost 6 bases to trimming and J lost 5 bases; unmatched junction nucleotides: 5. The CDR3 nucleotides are TGTGCCAGCAGAGGCAGGGGGCGGACTGAAGCTTTCTTT. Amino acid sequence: CASRGRGRTEAFF.

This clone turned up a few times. Here the CDR3 reads CASSTGQNVITEAFF. CDR3 bases: TGTGCCAGCAGTACAGGACAGAACGTGATCACTGAAGCTTTCTTT. This chain joins TRBV2 and TRBJ1-1, with D perhaps matching TRBD1 (6 bases). The CDR3 sequence is 15 residues long. Germline CDR1 and CDR2: SNHLY and FYNNEI. Trimming stripped 5 bases from V and 4 bases from J, with 17 bases between.

Here the CDR3 DNA reads TGTGCCAGCAGCCAAGATTTTTCCCGACTGCGGAGTCCTAGCACAGATACGCAGTATTTT. Its translation: CASSQDFSRLRSPSTDTQYF. The chain uses TRBV4-2 and TRBJ2-3; D uncertain. CDR3 length equals 20 residues. Trimming left V 0 bases short and J 0 bases short, with 22 bases between. From germline, CDR1 is LGHNA and CDR2 YNFKEQ.

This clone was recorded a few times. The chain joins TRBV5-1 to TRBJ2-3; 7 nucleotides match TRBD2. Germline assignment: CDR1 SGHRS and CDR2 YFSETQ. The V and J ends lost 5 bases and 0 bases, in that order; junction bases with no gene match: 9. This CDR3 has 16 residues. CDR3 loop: CASRLLATQSTDTQYF. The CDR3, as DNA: TGCGCCAGCAGGTTACTAGCGACACAAAGCACAGATACGCAGTATTTT.

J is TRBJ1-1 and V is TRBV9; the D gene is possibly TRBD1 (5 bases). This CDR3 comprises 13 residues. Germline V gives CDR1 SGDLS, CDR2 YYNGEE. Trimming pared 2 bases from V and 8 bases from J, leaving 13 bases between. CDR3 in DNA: TGTGCCAGCAGCGTCCCGGGGGGTCCCGAAGCTTTCTTT. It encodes CASSVPGGPEAFF.

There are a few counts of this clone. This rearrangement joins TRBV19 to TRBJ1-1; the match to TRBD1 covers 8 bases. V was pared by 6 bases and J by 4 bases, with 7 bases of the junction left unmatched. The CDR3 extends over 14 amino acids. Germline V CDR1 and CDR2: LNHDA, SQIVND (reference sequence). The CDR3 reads CASRIQGALTEAFF. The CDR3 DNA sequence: TGTGCCAGTAGAATCCAGGGGGCGCTCACTGAAGCTTTCTTT.

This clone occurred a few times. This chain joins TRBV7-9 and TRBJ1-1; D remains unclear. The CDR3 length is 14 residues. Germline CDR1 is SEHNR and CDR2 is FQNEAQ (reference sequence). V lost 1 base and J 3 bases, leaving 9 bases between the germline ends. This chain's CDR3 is CASSLVGMDTEAFF. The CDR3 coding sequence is TGTGCCAGCAGCTTAGTAGGTATGGACACTGAAGCTTTCTTT.

The CDR3 loop is CASRRLVSYNEQFF. The CDR3 DNA reads as TGTGCCAGCAGGAGACTAGTCTCCTACAATGAGCAGTTCTTC. The rearrangement links TRBV6-5 to TRBJ2-1; D is perhaps TRBD2 (6 bases). The CDR3 has 14 residues. Germline lookup yields CDR1 MNHEY and CDR2 SVGAGI. V shed 6 bases and J shed 0 bases, with 9 bases lying between them.

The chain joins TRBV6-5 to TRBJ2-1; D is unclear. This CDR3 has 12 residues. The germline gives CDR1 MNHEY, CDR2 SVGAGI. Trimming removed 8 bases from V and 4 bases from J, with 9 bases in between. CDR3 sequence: CASVRGYNEQFF. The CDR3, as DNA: TGTGCCAGCGTCCGCGGTTACAATGAGCAGTTCTTC.

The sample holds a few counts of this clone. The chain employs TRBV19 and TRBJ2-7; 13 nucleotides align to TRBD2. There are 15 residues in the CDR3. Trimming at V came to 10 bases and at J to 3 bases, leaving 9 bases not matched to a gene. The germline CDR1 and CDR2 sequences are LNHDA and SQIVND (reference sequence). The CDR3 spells CATSSRLAGGYEQYF. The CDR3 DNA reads TGTGCCACCTCGTCCCGACTAGCGGGAGGCTACGAGCAGTACTTC.

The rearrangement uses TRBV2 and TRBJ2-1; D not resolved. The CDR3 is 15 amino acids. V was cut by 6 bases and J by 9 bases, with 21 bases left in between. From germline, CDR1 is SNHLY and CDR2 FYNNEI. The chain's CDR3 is CASRGLSASSIEQFF. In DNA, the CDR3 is TGTGCCAGCAGAGGTCTCTCAGCTTCTAGTATTGAGCAGTTCTTC.